Described below is a single T cell receptor (beta chain) sequence and its context. Its antigen is unidentified. The sample belongs to a study of T cell responses to AZD1222 COVID-19 vaccine. Study-wide findings and caveats: Donors skewed white British and female; clonal diversity was possibly underestimated. Two AZD1222 administrations were followed by greater Spike-specific TCR breadth and depth.

Germline V gene data show CDR1 as SGHRS and CDR2 as YFSETQ. The CDR3 totals 15 residues. The ends were cut back, 0 bases at V and 4 bases at J, with 12 bases in the middle. TCRdb keeps only in-frame clones here, not all; method: immunoSEQ multiplex PCR. Among around 99,000 clones listed, more than 80% were seen once. This TCR came from an adult in good health. V gene TRBV5-1 combines with J gene TRBJ2-3; a weak D match, TRBD2 (5 bases). Specimen: peripheral blood, collected on day 0 of AZD1222 vaccination. The CDR3 here is CASSLDGNGPDTQYF. CDR3 DNA: TGCGCCAGCAGCTTGGACGGGAATGGCCCAGATACGCAGTATTTT.